This TCR beta chain was captured in a study of early T cells in non-severe SARS-CoV-2 infection (dated by TCRdb to about 2021). A note on the overall study: Because TCR sequencing was done on bulk RNA from unsorted whole blood, the alpha and beta chains could not be paired.

The study was a case-control design nested within a healthcare worker cohort in London, UK, with weekly nasopharyngeal swab PCR tests and blood sampling. Healthcare workers were recruited between 23 and 31 March 2020, during the week of the UK lockdown, and were followed weekly for up to roughly 15 weeks. General conclusions and limits of the study: VDJdb matching was skewed toward anti-spike CD8 responses and likely underestimated virus-specific expansions, missing private and CD4 specificities.

From its cysteine to its phenylalanine, the CDR3 spans 15 amino acids. Only the CDR3 DNA stays, 45 bases, in frame from base 1. The germline ends are 15 bases apart after V is trimmed by 3 bases and J by 9 bases. The germline V gene specifies MGHDK as CDR1 and SYGVNS as CDR2. The sample holds many counts of this clonotype. Its binding antigen is unknown. No qualities accompany the bases; no much larger clone lies one base away. The library was made by 5' RACE. Sequencing used a NextSeq 500. To correct for sequencing error and PCR bias, the TCR library protocol tagged individual cDNA molecules with unique molecular identifiers. Both TCR alpha and beta chains were sequenced, and tight co-correlation was observed between alpha and beta sequence abundances in each sample. Per the source publication's procedure: V gene, J gene and CDR3 annotation of TCR sequences was performed with Decombinator V4. TCRs were defined as expanded if a significant change between any two time points was detected under a Poisson model with p below 0.0001. TCR abundances were normalised to the total number of TCRs sequenced per sample and expressed as counts per million. TRAV1-2 paired with TRAJ12, TRAJ20 or TRAJ33 defined MAIT TCRs, while TRAV10 paired with TRAJ18 defined iNKT TCRs. A search of VDJdb, accessed on 1 November 2021, was run for TCRs annotated to CMV, EBV and SARS-CoV-2, with TCRs annotated for multiple antigens excluded. The public reads were run again by TCRdb, first through fastp at Q25 and then through MiXCR, and only productive beta chains were kept. Here each entry gathers all rows of one CDR3 protein and keeps the most common genes and DNA. These V and J calls are TCRdb output, not the study's own analysis. The sample table holds fewer than 85,000 distinct CDR3 sequences, of which less than 15% were seen once. In total, the top ten clones hold around 4.5% of the sample.

Sequenced material: whole blood. The chain couples TRBV25-1 to TRBJ1-6, and perhaps TRBD1 as D gene, on 5 matching bases. This TCR was recovered from an adult who was a healthcare worker with PCR-confirmed SARS-CoV-2 infection or an uninfected control (not recorded which). For the CDR3, the sequence is CASSDQEGPGSPLHF. The nucleotide sequence reads TGTGCCAGCAGTGATCAGGAGGGGCCGGGTTCACCCCTCCACTTT.